What follows are 25 T cell receptor beta chains derived from one specimen sequenced in a study of T cell responses to AZD1222 COVID-19 vaccine. The assay was immunoSEQ multiplex PCR, and TCRdb's table has in-frame clones only and misses some. Among 100,000 to 150,000 clones listed, approximately 84% were seen once. Source: peripheral blood, taken on day 0 of AZD1222 vaccination. The receptors shown here come from an adult in good health.

The chain has TRBV10-1 and TRBJ2-5, with 12 bases matching TRBD2. The CDR3 runs 14 residues. The V segment lost 5 bases and the J segment 4 bases; nucleotides outside the gene matches: 2. Germline V gene data show CDR1 as WNHNN and CDR2 as SYGVQD (reference sequence). DNA for the CDR3: TGCGCCAGCAGTCCGGGACTAGCGGGAGAGACCCAGTACTTC. It translates to CASSPGLAGETQYF.

The chain combines TRBV6-2 or TRBV6-3 with TRBJ2-7; maybe TRBD2 (5 bases). The CDR3 consists of 12 residues. Germline V gene data show CDR1 as MNHEY and CDR2 as SVGEGT. V lost 6 bases, J lost 7 bases, and 13 bases lay in between. DNA of the CDR3: TGTGCCAGCAGCCCGGAGGCGGGTGAGCAGTACTTC. It is translated as CASSPEAGEQYF.

The chain joins TRBV20-1 to TRBJ1-2, with D unclear. This CDR3 region has 11 residues. CDR1 is DFQATT, CDR2 SNEGSKA, per germline (reference sequence). The CDR3 sequence is CGASRLGGYTF. CDR3 DNA: TGCGGAGCGTCGCGTCTCGGGGGCTACACCTTC.

V gene TRBV6-1 combines with J gene TRBJ2-7, with D uncertain. V was cut by 3 bases and J by 2 bases, with 14 bases left in between. Germline V gene data show CDR1 as MNHNS and CDR2 as SASEGT. The CDR3 is made up of 15 amino acids. The CDR3 here is CASSEIYGDPYEQYF. CDR3 nucleotide sequence: TGTGCCAGCAGTGAGATATACGGCGACCCCTACGAGCAGTACTTC.

This clone was seen a handful of times. The rearrangement uses TRBV5-1 and TRBJ2-7, with 7 bases matching TRBD1. V gave up 0 bases and J gave up 5 bases; unmatched junction bases: 17. The germline gives CDR1 SGHRS, CDR2 YFSETQ. The CDR3 is made up of 18 amino acids. The DNA of the CDR3 is TGCGCCAGCAGCTTGGAAACTCAAGGGACAGCATCTCCCGACGAGCAGTACTTC. Amino acid sequence: CASSLETQGTASPDEQYF.

The rearrangement joins TRBV28 to TRBJ1-4; D may be TRBD1 (5 bases). The CDR3 covers 18 residues. The V and J ends lost 6 bases and 12 bases respectively, with 32 bases between them. Per the germline V gene, CDR1 is MDHEN and CDR2 is SYDVKM. The CDR3 nucleotides are TGTGCCAGCAGCCGCCGGCGAGGTAAAAGGGACGAACCTAGGGAACTGTTTTTT. It encodes CASSRRRGKRDEPRELFF.

The table lists this clone with a count of one. V is TRBV5-1 and J is TRBJ2-2, with 7 bases matching TRBD1. The CDR3 length is 15 residues. The germline CDR1 and CDR2 sequences are SGHRS and YFSETQ. V shed 4 bases, J shed 2 bases, and the junction held 5 bases outside the gene matches. CDR3 coding DNA: TGCGCCAGCAGCCGGGGACAGCTCAACACCGGGGAGCTGTTTTTT. Translating gives CASSRGQLNTGELFF.

This clone has a single count. J is TRBJ2-2 and V is TRBV24-1; tentative D call: TRBD2 (5 bases). From germline, CDR1 is KGHDR and CDR2 SFDVKD. The V and J ends lost 9 bases and 6 bases respectively, with 28 bases between them. This CDR3 is built from 18 residues. The CDR3 region is CATDGDTRGKLGSGELFF. CDR3 bases: TGTGCCACCGACGGAGACACGAGAGGGAAGTTGGGATCCGGGGAGCTGTTTTTT.

The sample holds one count of this clone. Distinct nucleotide sequences in the sample also encode this CDR3. The chain couples TRBV2 to TRBJ2-2; D uncertain. Germline V CDR1 and CDR2: SNHLY, FYNNEI. The CDR3 is made up of 11 amino acids. Trimming left V 7 bases short and J 6 bases short, with 6 bases between. The CDR3 spells CASKQAGELFF. In nucleotides, the CDR3 is TGTGCCAGCAAACAAGCCGGGGAGCTGTTTTTT.

This chain uses TRBV9 with TRBJ1-5; weak D call: TRBD1 (5 bases). The CDR3 has 15 residues. Germline V gene sequence: CDR1 SGDLS, CDR2 YYNGEE. V lost 0 bases to trimming and J lost 2 bases, with 9 bases between them. The CDR3 spells CASSVEGVGNQPQHF. The CDR3 bases are TGTGCCAGCAGCGTAGAAGGGGTAGGCAATCAGCCCCAGCATTTT.

The V and J genes are TRBV5-6 and TRBJ2-7; possible D gene TRBD1, 6 bases. This CDR3 comprises 15 residues. Per germline, CDR1 SGHDT and CDR2 YYEEEE. Trimming took 1 base from V and 2 from J, leaving 13 bases between them. The CDR3 bases are TGTGCCAGCAGCTTGTCGCAGGGGTGGACCTACGAGCAGTACTTC. Encoded protein: CASSLSQGWTYEQYF.

The CDR3 loop reads CASSTRAGNAGRQYF. The CDR3 nucleotides are TGTGCCAGCAGTACTAGAGCCGGGAACGCCGGGAGGCAGTACTTC. J is TRBJ2-7 and V is TRBV27, with D perhaps TRBD2 (6 bases). Germline CDR1 MNHEY, CDR2 SMNVEV (reference sequence). Between the trimmed V and J ends, which lost 5 bases and 9 bases, there was a span of 23 bases. The CDR3 consists of 15 residues.

The chain joins TRBV6-5 to TRBJ2-7, with D tentatively TRBD1 (6 bases). The V and J ends lost 8 bases and 7 bases respectively, with 15 bases between them. The CDR3 runs to 12 residues. Germline V gene sequence: CDR1 MNHEY, CDR2 SVGAGI. In nucleotides, the CDR3 is TGTGCCAGCGGGATTTCCGGGACAGAGCAGTACTTC. Its protein is CASGISGTEQYF.

This clone was recorded once. CDR3 amino acids: CASSRGNGEQYF. CDR3 in DNA: TGCGCCAGCAGCCGGGGAAACGGGGAGCAGTACTTC. The chain uses TRBV5-1 and TRBJ2-7; D might be TRBD2 (5 bases). Trimming removed 4 bases at V and 7 bases at J, with 12 bases between. Germline lookup yields CDR1 SGHRS and CDR2 YFSETQ. The CDR3 runs 12 residues.

This rearrangement joins TRBV6-2 or TRBV6-3 to TRBJ1-2; a weak D match, TRBD1 (6 bases). The CDR3 has 14 residues. V was cut by 6 bases and J by 5 bases, with 16 bases left in between. Germline CDR1 reads MNHEY; CDR2 reads SVGEGT. The CDR3 DNA follows: TGTGCCAGCAGCCTTAACAGGGTCGGATATGGCTACACCTTC. Protein product: CASSLNRVGYGYTF.

The chain joins TRBV7-8 to TRBJ1-4; perhaps TRBD1 as D (5 bases). Germline V gene data show CDR1 as SGHVS and CDR2 as FQNEAQ. The CDR3 sequence is 14 residues long. V was trimmed by 6 bases and J by 5 bases, leaving 13 bases between them. The CDR3, as DNA: TGTGCCAGCAGAATAGGGACGGTAAATGAAAAACTGTTTTTT. Translating gives CASRIGTVNEKLFF.

The V and J genes are TRBV27 and TRBJ1-6; 7 bases map to TRBD1. V shed 6 bases and J 5 bases; nucleotides not matched to a gene: 16. CDR1 and CDR2 from the germline V gene are MNHEY and SMNVEV (reference sequence). CDR3 length equals 18 residues. The CDR3 loop is CASSYNPSRDSDNSPLHF. CDR3 DNA sequence: TGTGCCAGCAGCTACAACCCATCCCGGGACAGCGATAATTCACCCCTCCACTTT.

The rearrangement uses TRBV29-1 and TRBJ2-7; D ambiguous. V lost 6 bases and J lost 2, with 11 bases in between. The CDR3 is 12 residues long. The germline gives CDR1 SQVTM, CDR2 ANQGSEA. The CDR3 coding sequence is TGCAGCGTACACATGGGTGCCTACGAGCAGTACTTC. Its protein is CSVHMGAYEQYF.

J is TRBJ2-7 and V is TRBV27, with D perhaps TRBD2 (6 bases). Trimming left V 0 bases short and J 3 bases short, with 9 bases between. The CDR3 loop spans 14 amino acids. Germline V gives CDR1 MNHEY, CDR2 SMNVEV (reference sequence). CDR3 sequence (DNA): TGTGCCAGCAGTTTATCGATGGGGGGCTACGAGCAGTACTTC. This translates into CASSLSMGGYEQYF.

The J gene is TRBJ1-4, the V gene TRBV5-1; maybe TRBD1 (5 bases). Trimming shortened V by 4 bases and J by 4 bases, and 8 bases separated the two germline ends. Germline V gene data show CDR1 as SGHRS and CDR2 as YFSETQ. There are 13 residues in the CDR3. The CDR3 loop is CASSGGLNEKLFF. CDR3 nucleotides: TGCGCCAGCAGCGGGGGTCTTAATGAAAAACTGTTTTTT.

J is TRBJ2-3 and V is TRBV11-2, with D tentatively TRBD1 or TRBD2 (6 bases each). The germline V and J ends were trimmed by 2 bases and 2 bases, with 11 bases remaining between them. Germline lookup yields CDR1 SGHAT and CDR2 FQNNGV. The CDR3 is 15 residues long. The CDR3 here is CASSLRGGLTDTQYF. CDR3 bases: TGTGCCAGCAGCTTACGAGGGGGGCTCACAGATACGCAGTATTTT.

This chain links TRBV7-9 with TRBJ2-7; TRBD1 is a possible D gene (6 bases). The CDR3 has 17 amino acids. V lost 1 base, J lost 1 base, and 17 bases lay in between. Germline-derived CDR1 and CDR2 are SEHNR and FQNEAQ (reference sequence). The CDR3 DNA sequence: TGTGCCAGCAGCTTAGGGCAGGGGCCCATTCCTTCCTACGAGCAGTACTTC. Its translation is CASSLGQGPIPSYEQYF.

The CDR3 protein is CASSSTGKAYEQYF. The CDR3 DNA follows: TGTGCCAGCAGCTCGACAGGGAAGGCCTACGAGCAGTACTTC. J is TRBJ2-7 and V is TRBV7-9; 7 positions match TRBD1. There are 14 residues in the CDR3. V lost 4 bases and J lost 2; bases outside the gene matches: 5. Germline loops: CDR1 SEHNR, CDR2 FQNEAQ (reference sequence).

In its sample, this clone was seen a few times. The rearrangement links TRBV28 to TRBJ1-5; D possibly corresponds to TRBD1 (6 bases). In germline, CDR1 is MDHEN, CDR2 SYDVKM. V lost 7 bases and J lost 9, with 19 bases in between. CDR3 length: 14 amino acids. The CDR3 DNA is TGTGCCAGCAACCTCGCCGGGGGGCACTGGCCCCAGCATTTT. It specifies CASNLAGGHWPQHF.

The chain is built from TRBV7-2 and TRBJ2-2, with 7 bases fitting TRBD1. CDR1 SGHTA and CDR2 FQGNSA come from the germline V gene. V lost 5 bases, J lost 4 bases, and 7 bases stayed unmatched. The CDR3 covers 15 residues. The CDR3 bases are TGTGCCAGCAGCCCGAGGGACAGCCTCACCGGGGAGCTGTTTTTT. Its protein is CASSPRDSLTGELFF.